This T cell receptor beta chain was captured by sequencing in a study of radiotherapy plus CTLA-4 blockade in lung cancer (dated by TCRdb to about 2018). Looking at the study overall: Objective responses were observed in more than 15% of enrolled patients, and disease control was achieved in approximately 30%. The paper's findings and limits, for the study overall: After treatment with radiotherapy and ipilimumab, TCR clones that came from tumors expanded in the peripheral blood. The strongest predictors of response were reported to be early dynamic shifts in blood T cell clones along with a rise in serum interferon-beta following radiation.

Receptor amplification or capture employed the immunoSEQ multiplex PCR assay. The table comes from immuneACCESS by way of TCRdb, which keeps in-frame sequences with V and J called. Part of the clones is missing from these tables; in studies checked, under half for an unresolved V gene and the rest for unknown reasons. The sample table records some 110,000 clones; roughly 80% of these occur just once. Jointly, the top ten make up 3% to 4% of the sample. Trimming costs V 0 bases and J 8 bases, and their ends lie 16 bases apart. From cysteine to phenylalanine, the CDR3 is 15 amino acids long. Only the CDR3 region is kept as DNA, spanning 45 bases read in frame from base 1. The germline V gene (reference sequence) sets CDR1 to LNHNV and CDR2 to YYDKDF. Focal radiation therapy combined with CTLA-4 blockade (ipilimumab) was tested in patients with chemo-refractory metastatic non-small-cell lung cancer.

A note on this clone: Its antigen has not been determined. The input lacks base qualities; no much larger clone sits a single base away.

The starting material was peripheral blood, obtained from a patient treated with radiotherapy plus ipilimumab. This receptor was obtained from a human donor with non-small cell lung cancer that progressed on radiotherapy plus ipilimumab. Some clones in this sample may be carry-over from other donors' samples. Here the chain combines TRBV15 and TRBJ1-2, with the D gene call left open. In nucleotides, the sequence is TGTGCCACCAGCAGAGATCCTACAGCTACTATCGGCTACACCTTC. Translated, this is CATSRDPTATIGYTF.